This T cell receptor beta chain was observed in a study of OX40 agonist ivuxolimab in advanced cancers. Here immunoSEQ multiplex PCR was the method, and the copy in TCRdb shows in-frame clones only, minus some. The repertoire consists of fewer than 15,000 clones, with roughly 69% occurring once and the leading ten covering 39%. The receptor's source is an adult with an advanced solid tumor such as melanoma, head and neck, liver or kidney cancer. The source was CD4+ or CD8+ T cells sorted from blood, collected in a trial of the OX40 agonist ivuxolimab.

CDR3 nucleotides: TGTGCCATCGCCAGGACGGAGGCCTACGAGCAGTACTTC. It specifies CAIARTEAYEQYF. This chain joins TRBV6-1 and TRBJ2-7, with D perhaps TRBD2 (5 bases). The ends were cut back, 10 bases at V and 2 bases at J, with 15 bases in the middle. In germline, CDR1 is MNHNS, CDR2 SASEGT. The CDR3 extends over 13 amino acids.